This T cell receptor (beta chain) was captured in a study of cytomegalovirus exposure and HLA in healthy donors. Study-wide findings and caveats: Later analysis reportedly placed an Asian-associated ancestry cluster below the roughly 670-donor mean in N-insertions.

With 1 base removed from V and 10 bases from J, the gap between germline ends came to 14 bases. CDR1 is SNHLY, CDR2 FYNNEI, per germline. There are 14 residues in the CDR3. Primers included in the PCR were 60 Vbeta and 13 Jbeta primers. Sequenced by immunoSEQ multiplex PCR; TCRdb stores in-frame clones only, minus some. The data show 100,000 or so clones, roughly 78% seen once. A word on this clone: Its specificity is unknown.

The chain is built from TRBV2 and TRBJ2-1; D is unclear. Sequencing used PBMCs. The clonotype originates from a woman between 40 and 50 years old in good health and CMV-seropositive. In nucleotides, the CDR3 is TGTGCCAGCAGTGAAGGAAACACAGTCGGAGAGCAGTTCTTC. Protein product: CASSEGNTVGEQFF.